Following are 17 T cell receptor beta chains from one sample sequenced in a study of metastatic and nonmetastatic thyroid tumors. Thyroid surgery took place with no prior treatment in any patient. MiXCR was used by TCRdb to re-call the PCR reads. Here the sample spans more than 65,000 clones, 14% being singletons. Input material: blood. These receptors all come from a male donor with papillary thyroid cancer or a benign thyroid nodule (not recorded which). Some clones in this sample may be carry-over from other donors' samples.

This clone was recorded at least ten times. This chain uses TRBV20-1 with TRBJ2-5, with D perhaps matching TRBD2 (6 bases). The CDR3 contains 12 residues. Trimming took 3 bases from V and 4 from J, leaving 9 bases between them. Germline V gene data show CDR1 as DFQATT and CDR2 as SNEGSKA (reference sequence). CDR3 sequence: CSARDGRETQYF. The CDR3 DNA follows: TGCAGTGCTAGGGACGGGAGAGAGACCCAGTACTTC.

This clone was recorded at least ten times. The CDR3 DNA follows: TGCGCCAGCAGCTTCGGACAGGGAAGAACTAGCACAGATACGCAGTATTTT. Translated: CASSFGQGRTSTDTQYF. The chain combines TRBV5-1 with TRBJ2-3; 8 bases agree with TRBD1. This CDR3 is built from 17 residues. V trimming: 2 bases; J trimming: 0 bases; junction bases outside the gene matches: 8. Germline CDR1 and CDR2: SGHRS and YFSETQ.

Many counts were recorded for this clone. The J gene is TRBJ2-7, the V gene TRBV7-2; 10 bases agree with TRBD2. Per the germline V gene, CDR1 is SGHTA and CDR2 is FQGNSA. This CDR3 spans 15 amino acids. V shed 4 bases and J 2 bases; nucleotides not matched to a gene: 5. The CDR3 sequence is CASSSRLAGTYEQYF. CDR3 DNA: TGTGCCAGCAGCTCGAGACTAGCGGGCACCTACGAGCAGTACTTC.

This clone was detected ten times or more. This chain connects TRBV6-2 or TRBV6-3 to TRBJ1-5; D is possibly TRBD1 (5 bases). Germline CDR1 and CDR2: MNHEY and SVGEGT. Deletions cut 4 bases from V and 4 bases from J, with 20 bases between. The CDR3 runs to 17 residues. The CDR3 nucleotides are TGTGCCAGCAGTTCCATCCCTTCAGTGGGGGGAAATCAGCCCCAGCATTTT. It encodes CASSSIPSVGGNQPQHF.

This clone was seen a handful of times. Since no conserved phenylalanine or tryptophan closes the CDR3, a read error is the likely cause. The V gene is TRBV6-1, the J gene TRBJ1-6; 9 bases fit TRBD1. The CDR3 has 14 amino acids. Germline V gene lookup returns CDR1 MNHNS and CDR2 SASEGT. In DNA form, the CDR3 reads TGTGCCAGCAGCCGGGACAGGGAAGCTTCAACCCTCCACTCT. It translates to CASSRDREASTLHS.

This clone has at least ten counts. The rearrangement joins TRBV6-2 or TRBV6-3 to TRBJ2-2, with TRBD1 matching over 8 bases. The germline V gene encodes CDR1 MNHEY and CDR2 SVGEGT. V dropped 6 bases and J dropped 4; count of bases not matched to a gene: 10. This CDR3 has 16 amino acids. CDR3 loop: CASRDPDRAFTGELFF. In nucleotides, the CDR3 is TGTGCCAGCAGAGACCCGGACAGGGCTTTCACCGGGGAGCTGTTTTTT.

With respect to this clone: A much larger clone differs from this one at a single base, so this may be a read error. The sample contains more than one DNA sequence encoding this CDR3. The chain carries TRBV18 and TRBJ1-1, with D possibly being TRBD1 (6 bases). The CDR3 extends over 15 amino acids. Germline lookup yields CDR1 KGHSH and CDR2 LQKENI. Between the trimmed V and J ends, which lost 4 bases and 3 bases, there was a span of 15 bases. This chain's CDR3 is CASSQRQEGYTEAFF. The CDR3 DNA reads as TGTGCCAGCTCACAGAGACAGGAGGGGTACACTGAAGCTTTCTTT.

This clone appeared many times. CDR3 coding DNA: TGTGCCTGGAGTCACACACAAGAGACCCAGTACTTC. Residues: CAWSHTQETQYF. The chain couples TRBV30 to TRBJ2-5, with D hard to call. Trimming left V 2 bases short and J 2 bases short, with 6 bases between. Germline V gene lookup returns CDR1 GTSNPN and CDR2 SVGIG (reference sequence). There are 12 residues in the CDR3.

This clone was seen a handful of times. The chain links TRBV28 to TRBJ2-1; weak D call: TRBD1 (5 bases). The V gene lost 3 bases and the J gene lost 5 bases, with 17 bases spanning the gap. The CDR3 is made up of 16 amino acids. Germline CDR1 reads MDHEN; CDR2 reads SYDVKM. The CDR3 DNA sequence: TGTGCCAGCAGTTTTCCGCCTTGGACAAGCAACAATGAGCAGTTCTTC. Translating it yields CASSFPPWTSNNEQFF.

The V gene is TRBV7-3, the J gene TRBJ2-1; 15 bases agree with TRBD2. Germline CDR1 is SGHTA and CDR2 is FQGTGA. The CDR3 sequence is 14 residues long. The J segment lost 13 bases and the V segment lost 4 bases, leaving 5 bases of the junction unmatched. The CDR3 sequence: CASSSGLAGGYQFF. The CDR3, as DNA: TGTGCCAGCAGCTCGGGACTAGCGGGGGGCTATCAGTTCTTC. The full variable domain, with the rest looked up from reference TRBV7-3 and TRBJ2-1, is GAGVSQTPSNKVTEKGKYVELRCDPISGHTALYWYRQSLGQGPEFLIYFQGTGAADDSGLPNDRFFAVRPEGSVSTLKIQRTERGDSAVYLCASSSGLAGGYQFFGPGTRLTVL.

This clone has at least ten counts. The chain links TRBV12-3 or TRBV12-4 to TRBJ2-5, with TRBD1 identical over 9 bases. Losses at the gene ends were 0 bases for V and 6 bases for J; bases not matched to a gene: 11. There are 17 residues in the CDR3. The CDR3 nucleotides are TGTGCCAGCAGTTTAGCCTCGACAGGGGGTAGTAGAAAGACCCAGTACTTC. It codes for CASSLASTGGSRKTQYF.

As regards this clone: A much larger clone sits a single nucleotide away, making a read error possible. The chain joins TRBV4-1 to TRBJ1-1, with 9 bases fitting TRBD1. The V segment lost 7 bases and the J segment 4 bases; nucleotides outside the gene matches: 10. CDR1 is MGHRA and CDR2 is YSYEKL in the germline V gene. This CDR3 spans 15 amino acids. The CDR3 region has the DNA TGCGCCAGCATCCAGGAGGACAGGGGTGGCACTGAAGCTTTCTTT. Residues: CASIQEDRGGTEAFF.

This clone showed up many times. This chain's CDR3 is CSVWTGGTYEQYF. CDR3 DNA sequence: TGCAGCGTATGGACAGGGGGGACCTACGAGCAGTACTTC. The chain employs TRBV29-1 and TRBJ2-7; 10 bases line up with TRBD1. The CDR3 spans 13 residues. CDR1 SQVTM and CDR2 ANQGSEA come from the germline V gene. V trimming: 6 bases; J trimming: 2 bases; junction bases outside the gene matches: 4.

Ten or more counts support this clone. Other DNA sequences in the sample encode the same CDR3. This rearrangement joins TRBV10-3 to TRBJ2-3, with 9 nucleotides matching TRBD1. CDR1 ENHRY and CDR2 SYGVKD come from the germline V gene. The V segment lost 3 bases and the J segment 4 bases; nucleotides outside the gene matches: 14. CDR3 length: 18 residues. The CDR3 bases are TGTGCCATCAGTGAATGGGGGTTTGGGACAGGGCACGCAGATACGCAGTATTTT. Its translation is CAISEWGFGTGHADTQYF.

There are many counts of this clone. This clone may be a read error of a much larger clone one base away. The same CDR3 is also encoded by other DNA sequences in this sample. This rearrangement joins TRBV5-1 to TRBJ2-3, with D tentatively TRBD2 (5 bases). This CDR3 region has 16 residues. Germline lookup yields CDR1 SGHRS and CDR2 YFSETQ. The CDR3 nucleotides are TGCGCCAGCAGCTTGGGACCCACTTCTAGCACAGATACGCAATATTTT. Residues: CASSLGPTSSTDTQYF.

The sample holds many counts of this clone. V usage is TRBV12-3 or TRBV12-4 and J usage is TRBJ2-2; TRBD2 aligns across 8 bases. V was pared by 8 bases and J by 1 base, with 3 bases of the junction left unmatched. CDR3 length: 14 residues. The CDR3, as DNA: TGTGCCAGCTATAGCGGGGTGAACACCGGGGAGCTGTTTTTT. Its translation: CASYSGVNTGELFF.

This clone was detected ten times or more. The chain couples TRBV2 to TRBJ1-5; 9 bases map to TRBD1. V gave up 7 bases and J gave up 7 bases; unmatched junction bases: 11. Looked up from germline, CDR1 is SNHLY and CDR2 is FYNNEI. CDR3 size: 15 residues. The CDR3, as DNA: TGTGCCAGCAAGGGCACAGGGGGCTTTGAGCAGCCCCAGCATTTT. Protein: CASKGTGGFEQPQHF.